The T cell receptor (beta chain) under discussion was sequenced for a study of cytomegalovirus exposure and HLA in healthy donors. Study-level information: In a later analysis, the roughly 130 validation repertoires were reported to have used the same platform as the roughly 670 first-cohort repertoires.

Assay: immunoSEQ multiplex PCR; the TCRdb copy retains only in-frame clones and omits some. The table includes fewer than 250,000 clones, 87% detected once. Between the trimmed V and J ends, which lost 8 bases and 4 bases, there was a span of 14 bases. Germline lookup yields CDR1 MDHEN and CDR2 SYDVKM. This CDR3 contains 14 residues. What was sequenced was PBMCs. This rearrangement joins TRBV28 to TRBJ1-4, with D perhaps matching TRBD1 (6 bases). The receptor was derived from a woman aged 18-35 years in good health and CMV-seropositive. The CDR3 protein is CASFTDRLNEKLFF. In nucleotides, the CDR3 is TGTGCCAGCTTTACGGACAGACTTAATGAAAAACTGTTTTTT.